This T cell receptor beta chain was sequenced during a study of cytomegalovirus exposure and HLA in healthy donors. A multiplex PCR was run with 60 Vbeta primers and 13 Jbeta primers. Using immunoSEQ multiplex PCR, the repertoire was profiled, and TCRdb retains in-frame clones only, with some absent. The table lists about 73,000 clones, 75% of them singletons. Germline loops: CDR1 SGHRS, CDR2 YFSETQ. The CDR3 sequence is 14 residues long. V was shortened by 3 bases and J by 5 bases, with 11 bases between the two germline ends. V usage is TRBV5-1 and J usage is TRBJ2-2; D might be TRBD1 (6 bases). This TCR derives from a man in his 70s in good health and CMV-seronegative. The sequencing input was PBMCs. The CDR3 sequence: CASSSVDRTGELFF. CDR3 bases: TGCGCCAGCAGCTCGGTGGACAGAACCGGGGAGCTGTTTTTT.